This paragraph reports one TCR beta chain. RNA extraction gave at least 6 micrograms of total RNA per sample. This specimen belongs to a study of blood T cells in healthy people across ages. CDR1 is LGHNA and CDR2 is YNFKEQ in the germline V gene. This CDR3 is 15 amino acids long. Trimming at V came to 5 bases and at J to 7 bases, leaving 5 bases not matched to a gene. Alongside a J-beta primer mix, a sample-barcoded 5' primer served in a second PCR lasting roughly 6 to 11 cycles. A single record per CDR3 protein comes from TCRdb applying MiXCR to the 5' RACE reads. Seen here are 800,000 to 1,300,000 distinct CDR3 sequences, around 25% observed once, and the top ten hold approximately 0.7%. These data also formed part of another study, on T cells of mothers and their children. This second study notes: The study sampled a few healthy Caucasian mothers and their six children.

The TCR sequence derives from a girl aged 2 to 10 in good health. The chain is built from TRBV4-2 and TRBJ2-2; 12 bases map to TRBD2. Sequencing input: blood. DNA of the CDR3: TGTGCCAGCAGCAGACTAGCGGGGGTGGACGGGGAGCTGTTTTTT. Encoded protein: CASSRLAGVDGELFF.